This T cell receptor (beta chain) was obtained from a study of tumor and adjacent non-tumor tissue in lung cancer. Study context: Aged roughly 31 to 76 years, patients included roughly 10 men and about 5 women with stage I to III disease.

Trimming removed 7 bases at V and 6 bases at J, with 15 bases between. This CDR3 is built from 14 residues. Per germline, CDR1 MDHEN and CDR2 SYDVKM. TCRbeta libraries were built with three rounds of nested PCR, modified from ARM-PCR. Using its own MiXCR run on the multiplex PCR reads, TCRdb lists one record per CDR3 protein. The sample shows about 86,000 distinct CDR3 sequences, under 80% of them seen only once. RNA was extracted from bulk tissue without any cell sorting. The normal lung tissue was taken more than 3 cm from the tumor edge. This sequence joins TRBV28 and TRBJ2-2; D uncertain. What was sequenced was distant non-tumor lung tissue. This clonotype originated in a woman between 50 and 59 years old with non-small cell lung cancer. The CDR3 DNA is TGTGCCAGCAACCCGCCTGACGCATCCGGGGAGCTGTTTTTT. Translated, it gives CASNPPDASGELFF. Using reference TRBV28 and TRBJ2-2 for the parts outside the CDR3, the full variable domain is DVKVTQSSRYLVKRTGEKVFLECVQDMDHENMFWYRQDPGLGLRLIYFSYDVKMKEKGDIPEGYSVSREKKERFSLILESASTNQTSMYLCASNPPDASGELFFGEGSRLTVL.